This T cell receptor (beta chain) was obtained from a study of vaccination effects on CD4 cells after COVID-19. This clone was observed a handful of times. The antigen remains unidentified. Trimming stripped 4 bases from V and 4 bases from J, with 13 bases between. The CDR3 contains 14 residues. CDR1 LGHDT and CDR2 YNNKEL come from the germline V gene (reference sequence). Culture lasted around eleven days before CD4+ T cell isolation. TCRdb's table, derived via immunoSEQ multiplex PCR, lists solely in-frame clones and lacks some. The profile shows around 30,000 clones, around two thirds of them singletons.

The chain has TRBV3-1 (or the pseudogene TRBV3-2) and TRBJ1-2, with D possibly TRBD1 on 6 matching bases. The starting material was CD4+ T cells from PBMCs cultured without peptide, obtained before COVID-19 vaccination. The sequence came from a human donor who received a COVID-19 vaccine. CDR3: CASSRDTLVYGYTF. DNA of the CDR3: TGTGCCAGCAGCCGGGACACGTTGGTCTATGGCTACACCTTC.